Only a few counts were recorded for the clone carrying this T cell receptor (beta chain). The sample is drawn from a study of blood T cell repertoires in COVID-19. The CDR3 covers 16 residues. The V end lost 8 bases, the J end lost 0 bases, and 17 bases lay between the germline ends. The germline V gene encodes CDR1 MNHEY and CDR2 SMNVEV (reference sequence). Authors' data handling: It was from reference gene primer amplification that nucleated cell counts were estimated. The table came from immunoSEQ multiplex PCR; TCRdb's copy has only in-frame clones and leaves some out. That table is the source of V, J and clone size, and D and trimming were worked out from the DNA. The sample shows under 500,000 clones, nearly 90% of them seen only once.

The sequence was obtained from a woman between 18 and 30 years old with acute COVID-19. Sequenced sample: PBMCs or T cells enriched from blood (not recorded which). V and J are TRBV27 and TRBJ1-3, with D tentatively TRBD1 (6 bases). CDR3 sequence reads: CASRRGGASSGNTIYF. The CDR3, as DNA: TGTGCCAGCCGGAGAGGGGGAGCGAGCTCTGGAAACACCATATATTTT.